Described below is a single T cell receptor (beta chain) sequence and its context. Its antigen is still unknown. Germline values: CDR1 MNHNY, CDR2 SVGAGI (reference sequence). This CDR3 is built from 16 residues. These data are taken from a study of blood T cells in healthy people across ages. Study conclusions and caveats: Diversity estimates drawn from one million T cells were deemed underestimates.

PCR was performed a second time for roughly 6 to 12 cycles using a sample-barcoded 5' primer and a J-beta primer mix. TCRdb recomputed calls from the 5' RACE reads with MiXCR, one row per CDR3 protein. The sample shows 700,000 or so distinct CDR3 sequences, roughly 20% of them seen only once. Each donor had ten milliliters of peripheral blood drawn. Specimen: blood. This clonotype was sampled from a man in his 70s in good health. The chain is built from TRBV6-6 and TRBJ2-5, with 9 bases fitting TRBD2. The tail of the sequence fits TRBJ2-7 better, so the J call may be wrong. DNA of the CDR3: TGTGCCAGCGATTCTACGGTAGCGGGGGTTGGCTACGAGCAGTACTTC. Protein: CASDSTVAGVGYEQYF.